The TCR beta chain described here comes from a study of beta chain features in type 1 diabetes. Broader study findings: Healthy donors had naive, central memory and Treg TCRB repertoires that appeared less similar than those seen among patients. It was possible that PCR favored shorter templates, equally so in patients and controls.

A sort by CD45RO/CCR7/CD25/CD127/CD95/CD27 yielded CD4+ naive, central memory, regulatory and stem cell-like memory cells. Per germline, CDR1 MDHEN and CDR2 SYDVKM. There are 13 residues in the CDR3. Trimming stripped 2 bases from V and 3 bases from J, with 4 bases between. Sequencing targeted expressed TCRB transcripts, as all isolated RNA had been reverse transcribed. The assay was immunoSEQ multiplex PCR, and TCRdb's table has in-frame clones only and misses some. The data contain roughly 180,000 clones, roughly an eighth of them singletons. Remarks on this clone: What it recognizes is unknown.

This rearrangement joins TRBV28 to TRBJ2-2; D is ambiguous. The TCR sequence derives from a woman under 30 in good health. Source material: central memory CD4+ T cells from blood. This chain's CDR3 is CASSLRDTGELFF. The CDR3 bases are TGTGCCAGCAGTTTAAGAGACACCGGGGAGCTGTTTTTT.